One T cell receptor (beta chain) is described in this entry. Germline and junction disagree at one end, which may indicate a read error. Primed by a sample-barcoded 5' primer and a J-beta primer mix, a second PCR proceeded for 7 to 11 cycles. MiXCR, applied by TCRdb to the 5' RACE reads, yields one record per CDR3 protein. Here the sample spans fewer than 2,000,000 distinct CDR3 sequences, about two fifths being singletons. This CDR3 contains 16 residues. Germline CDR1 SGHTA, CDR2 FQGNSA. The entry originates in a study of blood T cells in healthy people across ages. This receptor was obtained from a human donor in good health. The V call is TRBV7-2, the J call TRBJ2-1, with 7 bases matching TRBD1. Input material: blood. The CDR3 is CASTLGAQGAYNEQFF. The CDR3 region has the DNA TGTGCCAGCACCTTAGGGGCCCAGGGGGCCTACAATGAGCAGTTCTTC. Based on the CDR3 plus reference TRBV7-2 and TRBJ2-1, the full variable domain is GAGVSQSPSNKVTEKGKDVELRCDPISGHTALYWYRQSLGQGLEFLIYFQGNSAPDKSGLPSDRFSAERTGGSVSTLTIQRTQQEDSAVYLCASTLGAQGAYNEQFFGPGTRLTVL.